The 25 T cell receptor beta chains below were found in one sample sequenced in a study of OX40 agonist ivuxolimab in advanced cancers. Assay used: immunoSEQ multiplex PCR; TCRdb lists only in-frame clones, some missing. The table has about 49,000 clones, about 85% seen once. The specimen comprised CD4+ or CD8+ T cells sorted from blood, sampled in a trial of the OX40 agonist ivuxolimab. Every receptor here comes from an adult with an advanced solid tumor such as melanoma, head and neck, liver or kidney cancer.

CDR3 nucleotide sequence: TGTGCCAGCAGTTACTCGTACAGGGTGAACACTGAAGCTTTCTTT. Encoded protein: CASSYSYRVNTEAFF. The genes are TRBV6-5 and TRBJ1-1, with D tentatively TRBD1 (6 bases). The V gene's germline CDR1 is MNHEY and CDR2 SVGAGI. V lost 0 bases and J lost 0, with 8 bases in between. The CDR3 contains 15 residues.

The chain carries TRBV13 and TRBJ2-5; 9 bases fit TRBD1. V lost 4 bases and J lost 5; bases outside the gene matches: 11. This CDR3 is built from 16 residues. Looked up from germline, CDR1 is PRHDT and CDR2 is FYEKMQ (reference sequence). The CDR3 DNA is TGTGCCAGCAGCTCTCCCGGGACAGGGAGGGAGGAGACCCAGTACTTC. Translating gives CASSSPGTGREETQYF.

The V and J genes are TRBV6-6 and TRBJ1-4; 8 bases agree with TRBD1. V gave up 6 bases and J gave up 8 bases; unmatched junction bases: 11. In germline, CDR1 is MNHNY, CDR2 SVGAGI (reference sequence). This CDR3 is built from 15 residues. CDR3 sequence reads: CASSPMDRVEEKLFF. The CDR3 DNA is TGTGCCAGCAGCCCCATGGACAGGGTCGAGGAAAAACTGTTTTTT.

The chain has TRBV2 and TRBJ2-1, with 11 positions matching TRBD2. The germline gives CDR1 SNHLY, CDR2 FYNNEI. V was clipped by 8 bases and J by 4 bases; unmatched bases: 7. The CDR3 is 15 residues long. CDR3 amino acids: CASPLTSGGYNEQFF. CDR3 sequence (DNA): TGTGCCAGCCCTCTTACTAGCGGGGGATACAATGAGCAGTTCTTC.

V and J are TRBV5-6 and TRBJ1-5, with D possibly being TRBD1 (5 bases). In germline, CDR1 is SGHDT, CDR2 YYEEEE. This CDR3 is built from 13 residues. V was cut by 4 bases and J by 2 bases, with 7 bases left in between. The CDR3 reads CASSGGGNQPQHF. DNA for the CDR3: TGTGCCAGCAGCGGAGGGGGCAATCAGCCCCAGCATTTT. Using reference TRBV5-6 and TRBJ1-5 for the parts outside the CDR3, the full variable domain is DAGVTQSPTHLIKTRGQQVTLRCSPKSGHDTVSWYQQALGQGPQFIFQYYEEEERQRGNFPDRFSGHQFPNYSSELNVNALLLGDSALYLCASSGGGNQPQHFGDGTRLSIL.

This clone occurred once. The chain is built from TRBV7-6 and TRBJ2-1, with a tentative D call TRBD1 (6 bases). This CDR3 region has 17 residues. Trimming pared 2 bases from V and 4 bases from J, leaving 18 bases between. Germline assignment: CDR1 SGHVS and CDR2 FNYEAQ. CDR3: CASSLFRGRTTYNEQFF. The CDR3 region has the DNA TGTGCCAGCAGCTTATTCAGGGGACGTACCACTTACAATGAGCAGTTCTTC. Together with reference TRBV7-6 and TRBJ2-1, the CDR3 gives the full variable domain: GAGVSQSPRYKVTKRGQDVALRCDPISGHVSLYWYRQALGQGPEFLTYFNYEAQQDKSGLPNDRFSAERPEGSISTLTIQRTEQRDSAMYRCASSLFRGRTTYNEQFFGPGTRLTVL.

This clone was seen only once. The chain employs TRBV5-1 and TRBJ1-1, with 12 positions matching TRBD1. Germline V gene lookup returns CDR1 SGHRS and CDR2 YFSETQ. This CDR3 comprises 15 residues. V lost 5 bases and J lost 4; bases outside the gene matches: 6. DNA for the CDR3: TGCGCCAGCAGTCCGGGACAGGGGGCGAGCACTGAAGCTTTCTTT. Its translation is CASSPGQGASTEAFF.

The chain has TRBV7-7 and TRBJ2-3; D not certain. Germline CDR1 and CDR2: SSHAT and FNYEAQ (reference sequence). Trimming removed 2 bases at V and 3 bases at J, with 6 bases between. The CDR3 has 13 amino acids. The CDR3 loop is CASSLRLTDTQYF. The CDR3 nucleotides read TGTGCCAGCAGCTTAAGACTGACAGATACGCAGTATTTT. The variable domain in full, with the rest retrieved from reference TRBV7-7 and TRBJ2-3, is GAGVSQSPRYKVTKRGQDVTLRCDPISSHATLYWYQQALGQGPEFLTYFNYEAQPDKSGLPSDRFSAERPEGSISTLTIQRTEQRDSAMYRCASSLRLTDTQYFGPGTRLTVL.

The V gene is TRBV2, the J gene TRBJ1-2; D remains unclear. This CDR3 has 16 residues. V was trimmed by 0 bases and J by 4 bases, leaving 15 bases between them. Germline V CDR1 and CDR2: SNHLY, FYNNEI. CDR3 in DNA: TGTGCCAGCAGTGAAGCGGAGGCCACCTACGTCTATGGCTACACCTTC. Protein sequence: CASSEAEATYVYGYTF.

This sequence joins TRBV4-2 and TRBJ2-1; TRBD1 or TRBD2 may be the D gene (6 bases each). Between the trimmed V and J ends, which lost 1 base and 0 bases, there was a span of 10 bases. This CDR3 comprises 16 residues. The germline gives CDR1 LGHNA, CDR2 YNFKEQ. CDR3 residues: CASSQVGGSSYNEQFF. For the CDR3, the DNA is TGTGCCAGCAGCCAAGTAGGGGGGAGCTCCTACAATGAGCAGTTCTTC.

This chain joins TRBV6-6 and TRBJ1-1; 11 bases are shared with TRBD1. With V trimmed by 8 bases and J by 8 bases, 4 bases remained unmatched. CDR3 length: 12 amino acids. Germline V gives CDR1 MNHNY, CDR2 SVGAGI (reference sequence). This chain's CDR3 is CASGRDRGEAFF. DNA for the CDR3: TGTGCCAGCGGCCGGGACAGGGGGGAAGCTTTCTTT.

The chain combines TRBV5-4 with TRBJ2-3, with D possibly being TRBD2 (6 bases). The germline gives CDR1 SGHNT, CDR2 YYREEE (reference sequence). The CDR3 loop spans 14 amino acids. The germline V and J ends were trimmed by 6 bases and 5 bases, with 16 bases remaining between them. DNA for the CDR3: TGTGCCAGCACCCCAACGGGGGAAGGAGATACGCAGTATTTT. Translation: CASTPTGEGDTQYF.

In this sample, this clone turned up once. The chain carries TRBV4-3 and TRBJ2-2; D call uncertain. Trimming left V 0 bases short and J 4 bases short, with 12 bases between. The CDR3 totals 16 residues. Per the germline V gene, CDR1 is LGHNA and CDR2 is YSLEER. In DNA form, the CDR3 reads TGCGCCAGCAGCCAAGAGGCTGAAGGGTTCACCGGGGAGCTGTTTTTT. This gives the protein CASSQEAEGFTGELFF.

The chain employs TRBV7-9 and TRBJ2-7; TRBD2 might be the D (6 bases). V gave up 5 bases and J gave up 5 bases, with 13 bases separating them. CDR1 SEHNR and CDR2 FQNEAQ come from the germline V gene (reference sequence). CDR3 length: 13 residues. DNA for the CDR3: TGTGCCAGCAGCGGTCCGGGGGTACACGAGCAGTACGTC. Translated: CASSGPGVHEQYV.

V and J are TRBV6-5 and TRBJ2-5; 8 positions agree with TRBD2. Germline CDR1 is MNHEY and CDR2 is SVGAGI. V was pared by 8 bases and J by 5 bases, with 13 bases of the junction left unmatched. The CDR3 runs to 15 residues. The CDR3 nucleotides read TGTGCCAGCGGAATGACGGGGGGGCCGGGGGAGACCCAGTACTTC. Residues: CASGMTGGPGETQYF.

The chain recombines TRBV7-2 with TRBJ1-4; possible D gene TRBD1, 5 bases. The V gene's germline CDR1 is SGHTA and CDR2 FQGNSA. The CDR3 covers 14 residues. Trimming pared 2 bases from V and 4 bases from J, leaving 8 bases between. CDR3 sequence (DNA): TGTGCCAGCAGCTTATCTCAGGGTAATGAAAAACTGTTTTTT. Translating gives CASSLSQGNEKLFF.

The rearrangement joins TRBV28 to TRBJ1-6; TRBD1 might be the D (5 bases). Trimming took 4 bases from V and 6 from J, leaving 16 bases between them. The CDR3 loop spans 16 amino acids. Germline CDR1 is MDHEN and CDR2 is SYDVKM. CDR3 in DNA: TGTGCCAGCAGTTGGGGTGATGACAGTCCTAATTCACCCCTCCACTTT. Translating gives CASSWGDDSPNSPLHF.

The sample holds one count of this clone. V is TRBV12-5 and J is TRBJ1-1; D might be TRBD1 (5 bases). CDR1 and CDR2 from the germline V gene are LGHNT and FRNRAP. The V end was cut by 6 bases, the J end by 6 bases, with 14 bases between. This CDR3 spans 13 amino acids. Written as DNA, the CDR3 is TGTGCTAGTGGCCTGACAGAGGGGTCTGAAGCTTTCTTT. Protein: CASGLTEGSEAFF.

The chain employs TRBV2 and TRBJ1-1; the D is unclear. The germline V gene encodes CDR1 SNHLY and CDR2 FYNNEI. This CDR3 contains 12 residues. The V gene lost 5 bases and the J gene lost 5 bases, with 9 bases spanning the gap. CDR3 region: CASSLLVTEAFF. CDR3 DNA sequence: TGTGCCAGCAGTCTCCTAGTTACTGAAGCTTTCTTT.

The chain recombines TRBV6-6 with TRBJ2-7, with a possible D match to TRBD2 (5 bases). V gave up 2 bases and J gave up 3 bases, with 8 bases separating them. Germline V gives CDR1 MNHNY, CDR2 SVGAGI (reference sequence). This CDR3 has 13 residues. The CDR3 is CASSYGLNYEQYF. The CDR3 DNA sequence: TGTGCCAGCAGTTACGGACTCAACTACGAGCAGTACTTC.

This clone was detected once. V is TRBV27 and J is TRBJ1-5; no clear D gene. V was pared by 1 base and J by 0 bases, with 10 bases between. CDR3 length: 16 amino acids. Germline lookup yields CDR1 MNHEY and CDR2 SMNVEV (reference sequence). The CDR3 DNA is TGTGCCAGCAGTTTATATGGGGTGTTTAGCAATCAGCCCCAGCATTTT. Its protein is CASSLYGVFSNQPQHF.

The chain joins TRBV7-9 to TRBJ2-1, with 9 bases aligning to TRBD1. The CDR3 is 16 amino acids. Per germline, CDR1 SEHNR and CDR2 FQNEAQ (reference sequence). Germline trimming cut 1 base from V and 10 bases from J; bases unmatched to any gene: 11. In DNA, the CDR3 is TGTGCCAGCAGCTTAGAGTTTAGGACAGGGGAGAGGGAGCAGTTCTTC. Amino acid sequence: CASSLEFRTGEREQFF.

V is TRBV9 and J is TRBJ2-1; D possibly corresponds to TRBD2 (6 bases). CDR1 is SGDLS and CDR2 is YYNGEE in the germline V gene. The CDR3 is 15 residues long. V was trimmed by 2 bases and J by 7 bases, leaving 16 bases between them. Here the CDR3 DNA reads TGTGCCAGCAGCGTCAGGCTGGCGGAGGGGAATGAGCAGTTCTTC. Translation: CASSVRLAEGNEQFF.

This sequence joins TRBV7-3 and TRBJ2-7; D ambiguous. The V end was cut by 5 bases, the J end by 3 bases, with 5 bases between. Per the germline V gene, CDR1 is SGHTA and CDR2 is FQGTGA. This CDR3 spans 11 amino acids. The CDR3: CASSTIYEQYV. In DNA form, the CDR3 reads TGTGCCAGCAGCACGATCTACGAGCAGTACGTC.

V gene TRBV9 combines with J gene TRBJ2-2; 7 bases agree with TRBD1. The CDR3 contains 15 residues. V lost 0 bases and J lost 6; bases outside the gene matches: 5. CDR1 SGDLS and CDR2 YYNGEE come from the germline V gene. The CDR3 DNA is TGTGCCAGCAGCGTAGGGGACAGAGGGTCCGGGGAGCTGTTTTTT. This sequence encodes CASSVGDRGSGELFF.